This record concerns one T cell receptor (beta chain) sequence. RNA totalling roughly 0.45 to 1 ug underwent reverse transcription with random hexamers. In TCRdb, the immunoSEQ multiplex PCR reads were re-called with MiXCR into one record per CDR3 protein. The sample carries around 160,000 distinct CDR3 sequences, roughly 93% recorded once. These data come from a study of CD8 T cells in Susac syndrome. The V and J ends lost 4 bases and 4 bases respectively, with 15 bases between them. The CDR3 consists of 15 residues. CDR1 and CDR2 (germline): LGHNA, YNFKEQ. The sample taken for sequencing was CD4+ T cells from PBMCs. The chain employs TRBV4-2 and TRBJ2-3; tentatively, D is TRBD2 (5 bases). The source of this sequence is a human donor in good health. The CDR3 loop is CASSPRGWEPDTQYF. DNA of the CDR3: TGTGCCAGCAGCCCCCGAGGGTGGGAGCCAGATACGCAGTATTTT.